The clone carrying this T cell receptor (beta chain) was seen only a few times. These data are taken from a study of blood T cell repertoires in COVID-19. The wider study: Some COVID-19 samples were acute and others convalescent; all came from the United States, Italy and Spain.

Sequencing was performed with immunoSEQ multiplex PCR; in TCRdb, only in-frame clones are kept and a portion is missing. The table shows 250,000 to 300,000 clones, with about 90% occurring only once. Germline CDR1 reads MNHEY; CDR2 reads SVGAGI. CDR3 length: 15 residues. V trimming: 4 bases; J trimming: 7 bases; junction bases outside the gene matches: 12. This chain connects TRBV6-5 to TRBJ1-2, with 7 bases fitting TRBD1. This TCR came from a woman in her fifties or sixties who had recovered from COVID-19. Sequenced input: peripheral blood. CDR3 sequence reads: CASSSRQGSFSGYTF. The CDR3 DNA is TGTGCCAGCAGTTCCCGACAGGGAAGCTTTAGTGGCTACACCTTC.